The 11 T cell receptor beta chains below all came from one sample that was sequenced in a study of regulatory T cells in long-lasting Graves disease. The time point was: persistent/refractory GD, antithyroid drugs over 5 years with positive TRAb. Researchers made the TCR library from RNA that was extracted from PBMCs. Arm-PCR of CDR3 regions with iRepertoire HTBI primers generated TCR beta libraries. MiXCR, applied by TCRdb to the multiplex PCR reads, yields one record per CDR3 protein. Here the sample spans 400,000 or so distinct CDR3 sequences, about a fifth being singletons. The material was peripheral blood mononuclear cells (PBMCs), obtained when the disease was refractory, from a patient treated with antithyroid drugs. Source of these receptors: a female donor with Graves disease.

In this sample, this clonotype turned up a few times. J is TRBJ2-2 and V is TRBV9; D may be TRBD2 (7 bases). The V and J ends lost 0 bases and 2 bases respectively, with 17 bases between them. Per germline, CDR1 SGDLS and CDR2 YYNGEE. The CDR3 has 18 residues. CDR3 DNA sequence: TGTGCCAGCAGCGTAGAATTAGGGAGGGGGTCTAACACCGGGGAGCTGTTTTTT. Encoded protein: CASSVELGRGSNTGELFF.

The V gene is TRBV28, the J gene TRBJ2-7, with 10 bases lining up with TRBD2. The CDR3 spans 18 residues. CDR1 and CDR2 from the germline V gene are MDHEN and SYDVKM. V gave up 3 bases and J gave up 0 bases; unmatched junction bases: 11. CDR3 sequence reads: CASSLAPRTSGRSYEQYF. CDR3 bases: TGTGCCAGCAGTTTGGCCCCGCGGACTAGCGGACGCTCCTACGAGCAGTACTTC.

As regards this clonotype: This may be a read error: a much more frequent sequence differs by one nucleotide. V gene TRBV27 combines with J gene TRBJ1-1, with D perhaps TRBD1 (6 bases). The CDR3 is 14 residues long. The germline V gene has CDR1 MNHEY and CDR2 SMNVEV (reference sequence). The V gene lost 4 bases and the J gene lost 8 bases, with 17 bases spanning the gap. CDR3 protein: CASSSSPWGAEAFF. Written as DNA, the CDR3 is TGTGCCAGCAGTTCATCCCCGTGGGGGGCAGAAGCTTTCTTT.

The V call is TRBV10-2, the J call TRBJ2-5, with a weak D call TRBD2 (7 bases). The CDR3 spans 16 residues. V gave up 6 bases and J gave up 5 bases, with 22 bases separating them. The germline gives CDR1 WSHSY, CDR2 SAAADI. The CDR3 DNA reads as TGCGCCAGCAGCGCTCAGGGGAGGGCAATTCACGAGACCCAGTACTTC. Protein: CASSAQGRAIHETQYF.

Ten or more counts support this clonotype. This chain connects TRBV6-5 to TRBJ2-7; 9 bases align to TRBD1. Germline V lookup: CDR1 MNHEY, CDR2 SVGAGI. J gave up 4 bases and V 0 bases, and 1 base lay outside the gene matches. The CDR3 sequence is 14 residues long. CDR3: CASSYSDRGYEQYF. The CDR3 DNA follows: TGTGCCAGCAGTTACTCGGACAGGGGTTACGAGCAGTACTTC.

This clonotype was recorded at least ten times. CDR3 DNA sequence: TGTGCCAGCAGCGGCGGGACCGAAGCTTTCTTT. Protein: CASSGGTEAFF. The rearrangement uses TRBV28 and TRBJ1-1; a possible D gene is TRBD1 (5 bases). V lost 6 bases, J lost 8 bases, and 10 bases lay in between. CDR1 and CDR2 (germline): MDHEN, SYDVKM. The CDR3 is made up of 11 amino acids.

The CDR3 spells CASSLFTGQGDEQYF. The CDR3 nucleotides are TGTGCCAGCAGCTTATTTACGGGACAGGGGGACGAGCAGTACTTC. The chain employs TRBV7-9 and TRBJ2-7; 11 nucleotides agree with TRBD1. The CDR3 length is 15 residues. V lost 2 bases to trimming and J lost 5 bases; unmatched junction nucleotides: 5. Germline V gives CDR1 SEHNR, CDR2 FQNEAQ (reference sequence).

Regarding this clonotype: This sequence may be a read error, since a much larger clone differs from it by one base. This chain joins TRBV7-2 and TRBJ1-2; D gene unclear. Germline V CDR1 and CDR2: SGHTA, FQGNSA. This CDR3 spans 14 amino acids. V lost 5 bases and J 4 bases, leaving 14 bases between the germline ends. The CDR3 protein is CASSQRLQSYGYTF. DNA for the CDR3: TGTGCCAGCAGCCAGCGCCTACAGAGCTATGGCTACACCTTC.

There are a few counts of this clonotype. This chain links TRBV12-3 or TRBV12-4 with TRBJ2-1; 7 bases line up with TRBD2. The junction had 2 bases not matched to a gene; V was cut back by 0 bases and J by 0 bases. The CDR3 spans 16 residues. The CDR3: CASSLAAGSSYNEQFF. The CDR3 region has the DNA TGTGCCAGCAGTTTAGCAGCGGGAAGCTCCTACAATGAGCAGTTCTTC.

The chain couples TRBV19 to TRBJ1-5, with a weak D call TRBD1 (5 bases). The CDR3 is 15 amino acids. CDR1 is LNHDA and CDR2 is SQIVND in the germline V gene (reference sequence). Trimming cost V 9 bases and J 5 bases, with 20 bases left between them. The CDR3 is CASPQGRFFYQPQHF. The CDR3 nucleotides are TGTGCCAGCCCCCAGGGCAGATTTTTTTATCAGCCCCAGCATTTT.

This clonotype was counted a few times. The rearrangement joins TRBV12-3 or TRBV12-4 to TRBJ2-7, with TRBD2 matching 13 bases. This CDR3 region has 14 residues. Trimming at V came to 8 bases and at J to 7 bases, leaving 8 bases not matched to a gene. Here the CDR3 reads CASGTSGRAGEQYF. Written as DNA, the CDR3 is TGTGCCAGCGGAACTAGCGGGAGGGCCGGGGAGCAGTACTTC.